This T cell receptor (beta chain) was obtained from a study of technical replicates of blood from four donors. Assay used: immunoSEQ multiplex PCR; TCRdb lists only in-frame clones, some missing. The repertoire holds about 12,000 clones, with about 94% as singletons. Germline values: CDR1 SGHRS, CDR2 YFSETQ. Between the trimmed V and J ends, which lost 4 bases and 6 bases, there was a span of 10 bases. This CDR3 contains 13 residues. The TCR was taken from a human donor in good health. V is TRBV5-1 and J is TRBJ2-2, with D unresolved. The sequencing sample was made of PBMCs. CDR3 region: CASSPGGPGELFF. CDR3 in DNA: TGCGCCAGCAGCCCCGGCGGTCCCGGGGAGCTGTTTTTT.